The present T cell receptor beta chain was sequenced within a study of cytomegalovirus exposure and HLA in healthy donors. Study observations and caveats: Across donors, most TCRs were seen rarely, yet some public ones were widespread. V- and J-gene trimming of TCR beta was linked (in a later analysis) to a missense DCLRE1C variant. Reports state that TCR beta sequences accurately predicted most subjects' HLA-A and HLA-B alleles. Using the classifier, cytomegalovirus status was reportedly diagnosed with high specificity and sensitivity.

As regards this clone: Its specificity is not known.

PCR amplification relied on 60 Vbeta primers (plus 13 Jbeta primers). Only in-frame clones appear in the TCRdb table, and some are missing; sequencing was by immunoSEQ multiplex PCR. The listing contains about 170,000 clones. V was pared by 8 bases and J by 6 bases, with 23 bases between. CDR1 and CDR2 from the germline V gene are SGHTA and FQGTGA. The CDR3 has 16 amino acids. Sequencing was done on a sample of PBMCs. The genes are TRBV7-3 and TRBJ2-1; D possibly corresponds to TRBD1 (5 bases). This clonotype originated in a woman aged 60-70 years in good health and CMV-seronegative. This chain's CDR3 is CASARSQGSSGNEQFF. In DNA form, the CDR3 reads TGTGCCAGCGCCCGGTCCCAGGGAAGTAGTGGCAATGAGCAGTTCTTC.